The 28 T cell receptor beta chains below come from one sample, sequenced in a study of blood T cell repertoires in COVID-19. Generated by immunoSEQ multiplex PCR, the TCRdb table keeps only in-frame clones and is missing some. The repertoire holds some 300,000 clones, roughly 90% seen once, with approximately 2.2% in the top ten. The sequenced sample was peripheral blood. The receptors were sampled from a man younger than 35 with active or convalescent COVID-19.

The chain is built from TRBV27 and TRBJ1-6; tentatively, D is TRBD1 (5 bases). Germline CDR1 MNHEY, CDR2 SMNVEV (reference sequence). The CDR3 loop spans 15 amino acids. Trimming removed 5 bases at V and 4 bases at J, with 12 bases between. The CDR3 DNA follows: TGTGCCAGCAGTCCCTCGACAGAGTATAATTCACCCCTCCACTTT. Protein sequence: CASSPSTEYNSPLHF.

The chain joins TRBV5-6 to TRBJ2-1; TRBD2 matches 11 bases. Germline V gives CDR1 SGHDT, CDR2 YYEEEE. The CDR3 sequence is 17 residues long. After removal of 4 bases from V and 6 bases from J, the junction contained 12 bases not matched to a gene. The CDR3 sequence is CASSPGLAGPFGNEQFF. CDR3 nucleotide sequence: TGTGCCAGCAGCCCCGGACTAGCGGGCCCGTTTGGCAATGAGCAGTTCTTC.

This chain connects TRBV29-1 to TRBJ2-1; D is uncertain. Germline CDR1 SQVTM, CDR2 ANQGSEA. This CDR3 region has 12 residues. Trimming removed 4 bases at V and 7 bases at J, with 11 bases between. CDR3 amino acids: CSVAPEVNEQFF. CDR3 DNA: TGCAGCGTTGCACCTGAGGTTAATGAGCAGTTCTTC.

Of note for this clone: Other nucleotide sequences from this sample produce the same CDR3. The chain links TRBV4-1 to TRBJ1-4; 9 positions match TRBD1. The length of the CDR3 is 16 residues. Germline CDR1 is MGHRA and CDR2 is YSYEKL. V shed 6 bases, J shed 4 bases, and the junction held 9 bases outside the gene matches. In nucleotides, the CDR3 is TGCGCCAGCAGACTAGGACAGGGGCCTAATAATGAAAAACTGTTTTTT. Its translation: CASRLGQGPNNEKLFF.

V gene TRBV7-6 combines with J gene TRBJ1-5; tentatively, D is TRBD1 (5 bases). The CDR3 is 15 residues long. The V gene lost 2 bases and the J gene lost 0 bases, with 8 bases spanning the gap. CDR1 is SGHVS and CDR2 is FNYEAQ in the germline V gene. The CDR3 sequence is CASSLRQNSNQPQHF. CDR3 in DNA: TGTGCCAGCAGCTTACGACAGAATAGCAATCAGCCCCAGCATTTT.

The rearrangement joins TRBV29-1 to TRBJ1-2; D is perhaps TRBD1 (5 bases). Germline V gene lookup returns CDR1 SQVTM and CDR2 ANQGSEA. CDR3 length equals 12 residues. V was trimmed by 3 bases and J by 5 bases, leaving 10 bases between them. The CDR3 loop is CSVDRAEYGYTF. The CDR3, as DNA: TGCAGCGTTGACAGGGCGGAATATGGCTACACCTTC.

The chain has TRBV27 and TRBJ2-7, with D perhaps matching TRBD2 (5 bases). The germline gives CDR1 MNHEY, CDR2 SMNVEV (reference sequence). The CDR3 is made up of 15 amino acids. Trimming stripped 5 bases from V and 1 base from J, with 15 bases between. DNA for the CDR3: TGTGCCAGCAGTCCCCGGGCAGCGGCATCCTACGAGCAGTACTTC. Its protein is CASSPRAAASYEQYF.

In DNA form, the CDR3 reads TGCGCCAGCAGCCAAGTGATAGGGGCGAATACGCAGTATTTT. Protein product: CASSQVIGANTQYF. The chain links TRBV4-1 to TRBJ2-3, with D possibly matching TRBD1 (5 bases). Trimming cost V 1 base and J 7 bases, with 12 bases left between them. Germline V gene sequence: CDR1 MGHRA, CDR2 YSYEKL. The CDR3 runs to 14 residues.

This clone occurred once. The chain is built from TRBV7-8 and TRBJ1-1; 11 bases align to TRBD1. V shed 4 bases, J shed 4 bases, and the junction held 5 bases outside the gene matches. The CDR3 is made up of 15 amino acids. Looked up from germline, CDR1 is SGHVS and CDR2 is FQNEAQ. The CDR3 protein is CASSSWTGGSTEAFF. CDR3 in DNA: TGTGCCAGCAGCTCCTGGACAGGGGGCTCCACTGAAGCTTTCTTT.

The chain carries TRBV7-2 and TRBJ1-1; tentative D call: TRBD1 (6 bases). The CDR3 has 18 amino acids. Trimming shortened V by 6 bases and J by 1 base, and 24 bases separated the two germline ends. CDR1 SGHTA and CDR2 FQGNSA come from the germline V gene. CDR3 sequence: CASRPPTGLVKGNTEAFF. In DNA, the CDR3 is TGTGCCAGCAGGCCCCCGACAGGTCTGGTTAAGGGGAACACTGAAGCTTTCTTT.

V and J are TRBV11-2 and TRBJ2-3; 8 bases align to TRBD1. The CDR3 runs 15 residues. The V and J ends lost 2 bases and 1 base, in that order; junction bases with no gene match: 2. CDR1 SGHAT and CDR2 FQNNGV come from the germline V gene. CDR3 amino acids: CASSLQGARTDTQYF. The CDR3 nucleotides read TGTGCCAGCAGCTTACAGGGGGCCCGCACAGATACGCAGTATTTT. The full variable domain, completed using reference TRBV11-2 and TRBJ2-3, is EAGVAQSPRYKIIEKRQSVAFWCNPISGHATLYWYQQILGQGPKLLIQFQNNGVVDDSQLPKDRFSAERLKGVDSTLKIQPAKLEDSAVYLCASSLQGARTDTQYFGPGTRLTVL.

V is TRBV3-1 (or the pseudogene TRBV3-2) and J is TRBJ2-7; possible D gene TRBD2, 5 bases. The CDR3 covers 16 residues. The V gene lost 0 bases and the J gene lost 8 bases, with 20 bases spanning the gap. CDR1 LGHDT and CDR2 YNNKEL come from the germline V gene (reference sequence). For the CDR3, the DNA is TGTGCCAGCAGCCAAGATCGGACTTCAATTTACGAGAAGCAGTACTTC. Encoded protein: CASSQDRTSIYEKQYF.

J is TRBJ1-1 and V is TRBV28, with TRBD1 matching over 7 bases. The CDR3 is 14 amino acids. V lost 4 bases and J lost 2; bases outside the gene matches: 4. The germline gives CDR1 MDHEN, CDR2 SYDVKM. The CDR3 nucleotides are TGTGCCAGCAGTTGGGGACAGATTAACACTGAAGCTTTCTTT. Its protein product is CASSWGQINTEAFF.

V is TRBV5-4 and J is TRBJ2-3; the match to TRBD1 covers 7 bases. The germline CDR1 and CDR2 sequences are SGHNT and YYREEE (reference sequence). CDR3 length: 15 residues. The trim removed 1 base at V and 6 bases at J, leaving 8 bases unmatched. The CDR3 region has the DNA TGTGCCAGCAGCTTGCCGGACAGGAGTCGGGATACGCAGTATTTT. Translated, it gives CASSLPDRSRDTQYF.

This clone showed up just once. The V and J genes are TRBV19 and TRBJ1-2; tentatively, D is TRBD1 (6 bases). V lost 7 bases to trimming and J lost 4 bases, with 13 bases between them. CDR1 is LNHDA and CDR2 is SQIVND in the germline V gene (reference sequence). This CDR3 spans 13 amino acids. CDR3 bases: TGTGCCAGTACCACAGGGATCAGCTATGGCTACACCTTC. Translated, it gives CASTTGISYGYTF.

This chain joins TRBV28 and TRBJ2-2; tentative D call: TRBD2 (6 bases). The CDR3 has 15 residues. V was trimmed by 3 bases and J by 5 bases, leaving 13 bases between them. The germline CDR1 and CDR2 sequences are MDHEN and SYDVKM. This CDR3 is CASSLAKAGTGELFF. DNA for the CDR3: TGTGCCAGCAGTTTGGCGAAGGCGGGGACCGGGGAGCTGTTTTTT. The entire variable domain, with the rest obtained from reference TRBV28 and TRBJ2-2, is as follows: DVKVTQSSRYLVKRTGEKVFLECVQDMDHENMFWYRQDPGLGLRLIYFSYDVKMKEKGDIPEGYSVSREKKERFSLILESASTNQTSMYLCASSLAKAGTGELFFGEGSRLTVL.

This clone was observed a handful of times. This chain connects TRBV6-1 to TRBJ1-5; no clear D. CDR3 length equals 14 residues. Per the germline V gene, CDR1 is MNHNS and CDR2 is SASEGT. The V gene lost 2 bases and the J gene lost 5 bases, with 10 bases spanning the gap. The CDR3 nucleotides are TGTGCCAGCAGTGAATCCAGTCCCCATCAGCCCCAGCATTTT. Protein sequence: CASSESSPHQPQHF.

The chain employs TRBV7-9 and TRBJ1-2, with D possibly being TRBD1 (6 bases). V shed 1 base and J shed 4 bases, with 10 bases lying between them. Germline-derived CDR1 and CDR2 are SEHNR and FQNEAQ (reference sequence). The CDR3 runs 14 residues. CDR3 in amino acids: CASSLVQGLYGYTF. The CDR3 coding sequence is TGTGCCAGCAGCTTAGTTCAGGGGCTCTATGGCTACACCTTC. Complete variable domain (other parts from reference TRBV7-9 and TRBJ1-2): DTGVSQNPRHKITKRGQNVTFRCDPISEHNRLYWYRQTLGQGPEFLTYFQNEAQLEKSRLLSDRFSAERPKGSFSTLEIQRTEQGDSAMYLCASSLVQGLYGYTFGSGTRLTVV.

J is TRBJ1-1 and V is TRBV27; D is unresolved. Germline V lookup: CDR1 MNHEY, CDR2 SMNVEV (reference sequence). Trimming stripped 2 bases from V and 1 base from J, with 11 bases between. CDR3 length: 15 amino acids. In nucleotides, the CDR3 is TGTGCCAGCAGTTTAAACTATGCGGGGAACACTGAAGCTTTCTTT. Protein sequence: CASSLNYAGNTEAFF.

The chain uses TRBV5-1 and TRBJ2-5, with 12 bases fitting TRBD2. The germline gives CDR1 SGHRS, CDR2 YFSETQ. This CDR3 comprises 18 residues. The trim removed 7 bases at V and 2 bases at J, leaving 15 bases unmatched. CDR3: CASLMGLAGGPLQETQYF. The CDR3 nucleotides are TGCGCCAGCCTCATGGGCCTAGCGGGAGGGCCCTTACAAGAGACCCAGTACTTC.

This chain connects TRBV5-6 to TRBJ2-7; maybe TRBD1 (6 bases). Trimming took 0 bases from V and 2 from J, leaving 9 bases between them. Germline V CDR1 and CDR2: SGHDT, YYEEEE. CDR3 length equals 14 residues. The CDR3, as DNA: TGTGCCAGCAGCTTGGCTAGGACAGCCTACGAGCAGTACTTC. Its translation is CASSLARTAYEQYF.

The DNA for the CDR3 is TGTGCCAGCAGCTTAGACTCTAGCGGGGGGATACTCCAAGAGACCCAGTACTTC. This codes for CASSLDSSGGILQETQYF. The rearrangement uses TRBV7-6 and TRBJ2-5; 11 positions agree with TRBD2. The J segment lost 1 base and the V segment lost 1 base, leaving 8 bases of the junction unmatched. This CDR3 spans 18 amino acids. Germline lookup yields CDR1 SGHVS and CDR2 FNYEAQ.

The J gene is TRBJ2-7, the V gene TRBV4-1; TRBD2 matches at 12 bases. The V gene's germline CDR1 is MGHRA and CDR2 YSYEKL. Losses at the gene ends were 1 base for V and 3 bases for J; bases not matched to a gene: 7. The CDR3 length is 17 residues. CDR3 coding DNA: TGCGCCAGCAGCCAAGCGACTAGCGGGAGATCTCTCTACGAGCAGTACTTC. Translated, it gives CASSQATSGRSLYEQYF.

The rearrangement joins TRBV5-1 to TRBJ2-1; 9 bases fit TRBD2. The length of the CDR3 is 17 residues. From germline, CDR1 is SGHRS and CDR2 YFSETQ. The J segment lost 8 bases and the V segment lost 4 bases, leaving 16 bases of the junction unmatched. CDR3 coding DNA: TGCGCCAGCAGCGGGAGGAATAGCGGGAGTTCAGGGGATGAGCAGTTCTTC. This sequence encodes CASSGRNSGSSGDEQFF.

This chain's CDR3 is CASSEDFGSPNEQFF. The CDR3 DNA reads TGTGCCAGCAGTGAGGACTTCGGGAGCCCCAATGAGCAGTTCTTC. The chain couples TRBV6-1 to TRBJ2-1, with D perhaps TRBD2 (6 bases). Deletions cut 3 bases from V and 6 bases from J, with 15 bases between. There are 15 residues in the CDR3. The germline CDR1 and CDR2 sequences are MNHNS and SASEGT.

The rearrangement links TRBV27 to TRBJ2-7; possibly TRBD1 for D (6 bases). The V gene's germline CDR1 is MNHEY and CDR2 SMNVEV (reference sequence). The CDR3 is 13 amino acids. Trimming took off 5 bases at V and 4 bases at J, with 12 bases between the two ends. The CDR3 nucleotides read TGTGCCAGCAGTATAGGACAGCCTTACGAGCAGTACTTC. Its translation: CASSIGQPYEQYF.

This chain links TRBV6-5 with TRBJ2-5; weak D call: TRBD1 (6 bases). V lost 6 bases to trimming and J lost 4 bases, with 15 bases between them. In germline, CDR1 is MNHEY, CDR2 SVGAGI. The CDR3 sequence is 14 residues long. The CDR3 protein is CASRRGQLSETQYF. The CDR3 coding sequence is TGTGCCAGCAGACGAGGACAGCTCTCAGAGACCCAGTACTTC.

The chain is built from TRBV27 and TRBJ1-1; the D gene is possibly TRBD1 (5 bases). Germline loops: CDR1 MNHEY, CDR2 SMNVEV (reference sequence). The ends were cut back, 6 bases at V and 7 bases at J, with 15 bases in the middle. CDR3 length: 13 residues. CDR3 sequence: CASSRGPGGEAFF. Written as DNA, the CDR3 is TGTGCCAGCAGCCGAGGACCCGGGGGTGAAGCTTTCTTT.